The following is a TCR beta chain sequence with its context. The antigen is unknown. This sample is drawn from a study of T cells after yellow fever vaccination. The V gene's germline CDR1 is SQVTM and CDR2 ANQGSEA. V was pared by 2 bases and J by 3 bases, with 16 bases between. This CDR3 has 15 residues. TCRdb reanalysed the 5' RACE reads using MiXCR and keeps one entry per CDR3 protein. The repertoire consists of under 500,000 distinct CDR3 sequences, with roughly 20% occurring once and the leading ten covering about a sixth. Study outcomes and limitations: Post-booster repertoires again held most primary-vaccination clones (roughly 96% CD4, roughly 88% CD8).

The V gene is TRBV29-1, the J gene TRBJ2-5, with a tentative D call TRBD2 (7 bases). This receptor was identified in a man between 18 and 29 years old who received the YFV17D yellow fever vaccine. The input for sequencing was PBMCs, taken before the yellow fever booster vaccination. The CDR3: CSVERRGGGKETQYF. The CDR3 DNA is TGCAGCGTTGAACGCCGTGGGGGGGGCAAAGAGACCCAGTACTTC.